Below are 31 T cell receptor beta chains sequenced from a single sample in a study of cytomegalovirus exposure and HLA in healthy donors. A multiplex PCR was run with 60 Vbeta primers and 13 Jbeta primers. Here immunoSEQ multiplex PCR was the method, and the copy in TCRdb shows in-frame clones only, minus some. The sample shows approximately 53,000 clones, about three quarters of them seen only once. Sequenced material: PBMCs. These receptors were taken from a woman between 35 and 50 years old in good health and CMV-seropositive.

In DNA form, the CDR3 reads TGCGCCAGCAGCCCTGGCCAGGGCTCCTACAATGAGCAGTTCTTC. It is translated as CASSPGQGSYNEQFF. The chain combines TRBV5-1 with TRBJ2-1; the D gene is possibly TRBD1 (5 bases). The CDR3 contains 15 residues. Trimming pared 4 bases from V and 0 bases from J, leaving 11 bases between. CDR1 SGHRS and CDR2 YFSETQ come from the germline V gene. The full variable domain, rest sourced from reference TRBV5-1 and TRBJ2-1, is KAGVTQTPRYLIKTRGQQVTLSCSPISGHRSVSWYQQTPGQGLQFLFEYFSETQRNKGNFPGRFSGRQFSNSRSEMNVSTLELGDSALYLCASSPGQGSYNEQFFGPGTRLTVL.

A few counts support this clone. The J gene is TRBJ1-3, the V gene TRBV28; 7 bases match TRBD1. CDR1 is MDHEN and CDR2 is SYDVKM in the germline V gene. J gave up 0 bases and V 6 bases, and 5 bases lay outside the gene matches. This CDR3 comprises 15 residues. CDR3 sequence (DNA): TGTGCCAGCAGGGGACAGACAACCTCTGGAAACACCATATATTTT. Encoded protein: CASRGQTTSGNTIYF.

This clone has a handful of counts. The rearrangement links TRBV6-1 to TRBJ2-1; TRBD2 matches 15 bases. Trimming removed 5 bases from V and 8 bases from J; junction bases left unmatched: 4. The germline gives CDR1 MNHNS, CDR2 SASEGT. This CDR3 comprises 15 residues. The CDR3 loop is CASSRTSGGADEQFF. CDR3 DNA sequence: TGTGCCAGCAGTCGGACTAGCGGGGGGGCCGATGAGCAGTTCTTC.

The V and J genes are TRBV2 and TRBJ1-2; D is ambiguous. The germline V and J ends were trimmed by 0 bases and 7 bases, with 18 bases remaining between them. This CDR3 region has 16 residues. CDR1 SNHLY and CDR2 FYNNEI come from the germline V gene. CDR3 residues: CASSEALRVGSGGYTF. The DNA for the CDR3 is TGTGCCAGCAGTGAAGCGCTTCGGGTAGGCTCGGGTGGCTACACCTTC.

The chain links TRBV10-3 to TRBJ1-1, with D hard to call. This CDR3 spans 15 amino acids. Trimming pared 8 bases from V and 1 base from J, leaving 17 bases between. The germline V gene has CDR1 ENHRY and CDR2 SYGVKD. The CDR3 region is CAISGEVRGNTEAFF. The DNA of the CDR3 is TGTGCCATCTCCGGGGAGGTACGAGGGAACACTGAAGCTTTCTTT.

This chain connects TRBV7-9 to TRBJ1-2; 9 bases line up with TRBD1. Germline values: CDR1 SEHNR, CDR2 FQNEAQ (reference sequence). This CDR3 is built from 16 residues. V lost 4 bases, J lost 2 bases, and 8 bases stayed unmatched. CDR3 DNA sequence: TGTGCCAGCAGCTCCTCTTCGGGACAGGGAAACTATGGCTACACCTTC. Translation gives CASSSSSGQGNYGYTF.

This clone was seen a single time. The rearrangement uses TRBV9 and TRBJ2-7; possibly TRBD2 for D (6 bases). Looked up from germline, CDR1 is SGDLS and CDR2 is YYNGEE. V was clipped by 0 bases and J by 6 bases, with 16 bases between them. The CDR3 extends over 15 amino acids. CDR3 protein: CASSVGGRTPGEQYF. The CDR3 DNA reads TGTGCCAGCAGCGTAGGTGGGAGGACGCCCGGCGAGCAGTACTTC.

The chain is built from TRBV5-1 and TRBJ1-4; D may be TRBD1 (5 bases). The germline CDR1 and CDR2 sequences are SGHRS and YFSETQ. The length of the CDR3 is 16 residues. Trimming removed 4 bases from V and 2 bases from J, with 15 bases in between. The CDR3 protein is CASSPLTSGTNEKLFF. DNA of the CDR3: TGCGCCAGCAGCCCCCTAACTTCAGGGACTAATGAAAAACTGTTTTTT. Full variable domain (remainder filled in from reference TRBV5-1 and TRBJ1-4): KAGVTQTPRYLIKTRGQQVTLSCSPISGHRSVSWYQQTPGQGLQFLFEYFSETQRNKGNFPGRFSGRQFSNSRSEMNVSTLELGDSALYLCASSPLTSGTNEKLFFGSGTQLSVL.

This clone was seen only once. The chain recombines TRBV2 with TRBJ2-7; 8 bases match TRBD2. V lost 7 bases, J lost 4 bases, and 15 bases stayed unmatched. Germline-derived CDR1 and CDR2 are SNHLY and FYNNEI. The CDR3 spans 16 residues. CDR3: CASNRPGGGQMYEQYF. CDR3 DNA sequence: TGTGCCAGCAACCGACCCGGGGGGGGACAAATGTACGAGCAGTACTTC.

This clone was seen only a few times. The chain links TRBV30 to TRBJ2-3, with a possible D match to TRBD1 (7 bases). V was pared by 3 bases and J by 4 bases, with 17 bases between. This CDR3 spans 15 amino acids. CDR1 is GTSNPN and CDR2 is SVGIG in the germline V gene (reference sequence). CDR3 nucleotides: TGTGCCTGGAGGGGAGGAGGGGGCTCAGCAGATACGCAGTATTTT. Protein sequence: CAWRGGGGSADTQYF.

The chain joins TRBV5-8 to TRBJ1-5; 9 bases fit TRBD1. Germline CDR1 is SGHTS and CDR2 is YDEGEE. The CDR3 contains 16 residues. Trimming removed 4 bases from V and 0 bases from J; junction bases left unmatched: 5. This chain's CDR3 is CASSPKTGGSNQPQHF. CDR3 DNA: TGTGCCAGCAGCCCTAAGACAGGGGGTAGCAATCAGCCCCAGCATTTT.

The gene calls are TRBV9 and TRBJ1-4, with a weak D call TRBD1 (5 bases). CDR1 and CDR2 (germline): SGDLS, YYNGEE. This CDR3 spans 14 amino acids. Trimming shortened V by 2 bases and J by 4 bases, and 9 bases separated the two germline ends. In DNA form, the CDR3 reads TGTGCCAGCAGCGTTGGGGCAAATAATGAAAAACTGTTTTTT. Encoded protein: CASSVGANNEKLFF.

The V and J genes are TRBV9 and TRBJ2-3; possibly TRBD1 for D (6 bases). The germline CDR1 and CDR2 sequences are SGDLS and YYNGEE. CDR3 length: 14 residues. Trimming removed 3 bases from V and 5 bases from J, with 13 bases in between. The CDR3 DNA reads as TGTGCCAGCAGCGAACAGGGTTGGGTAGATACGCAGTATTTT. Translated, it gives CASSEQGWVDTQYF.

This clone turned up a few times. This chain uses TRBV4-1 with TRBJ2-3; 12 bases fit TRBD2. Losses at the gene ends were 4 bases for V and 6 bases for J; bases not matched to a gene: 5. This CDR3 has 15 residues. The germline gives CDR1 MGHRA, CDR2 YSYEKL. The CDR3 region is CASSPSGGARDTQYF. As DNA, the CDR3 is TGCGCCAGCAGCCCTAGCGGGGGGGCCAGGGATACGCAGTATTTT.

This chain uses TRBV5-1 with TRBJ2-6, with D possibly being TRBD2 (7 bases). The CDR3 length is 18 residues. Germline lookup yields CDR1 SGHRS and CDR2 YFSETQ. Trimming removed 4 bases at V and 0 bases at J, with 17 bases between. CDR3 residues: CASSPGAGVSSGANVLTF. The CDR3, as DNA: TGCGCCAGCAGCCCGGGGGCGGGGGTGAGCTCTGGGGCCAACGTCCTGACTTTC.

This clone appeared once. The chain couples TRBV7-2 to TRBJ2-3, with 8 positions matching TRBD1. V was clipped by 5 bases and J by 2 bases; unmatched bases: 6. From germline, CDR1 is SGHTA and CDR2 FQGNSA. The CDR3 runs 15 residues. This chain's CDR3 is CASSLRQGFTDTQYF. DNA of the CDR3: TGTGCCAGCAGCCTGCGACAGGGGTTCACAGATACGCAGTATTTT.

This clone was detected only once. In DNA, the CDR3 is TGTGCCAGCAGCCCGGGTGGTTCCTACAATGAGCAGTTCTTC. Its translation: CASSPGGSYNEQFF. The chain links TRBV6-5 to TRBJ2-1; D is ambiguous. Trimming shortened V by 6 bases and J by 1 base, and 10 bases separated the two germline ends. The CDR3 extends over 14 amino acids. Germline V gives CDR1 MNHEY, CDR2 SVGAGI.

The chain combines TRBV18 with TRBJ1-1; 8 bases map to TRBD1. The junction had 8 bases not matched to a gene; V was cut back by 2 bases and J by 6 bases. The CDR3 is made up of 15 amino acids. Germline CDR1 reads KGHSH; CDR2 reads LQKENI. For the CDR3, the DNA is TGTGCCAGCTCACCAGGAGGACAGGGATTTTCTGAAGCTTTCTTT. This codes for CASSPGGQGFSEAFF. Full variable domain (missing parts from reference TRBV18 and TRBJ1-1): NAGVMQNPRHLVRRRGQEARLRCSPMKGHSHVYWYRQLPEEGLKFMVYLQKENIIDESGMPKERFSAEFPKEGPSILRIQQVVRGDSAAYFCASSPGGQGFSEAFFGQGTRLTVV.

J is TRBJ2-5 and V is TRBV5-1; D call uncertain. The CDR3 runs to 12 residues. The germline V gene has CDR1 SGHRS and CDR2 YFSETQ. V was cut by 4 bases and J by 4 bases, with 8 bases left in between. The CDR3 spells CASSPLGETQYF. The CDR3 region has the DNA TGCGCCAGCAGCCCCCTCGGAGAGACCCAGTACTTC. The complete variable domain, with remaining parts taken from reference TRBV5-1 and TRBJ2-5, reads KAGVTQTPRYLIKTRGQQVTLSCSPISGHRSVSWYQQTPGQGLQFLFEYFSETQRNKGNFPGRFSGRQFSNSRSEMNVSTLELGDSALYLCASSPLGETQYFGPGTRLLVL.

V gene TRBV5-1 combines with J gene TRBJ2-7; 8 bases map to TRBD1. The ends lost 2 bases at V and 2 bases at J; junction bases unmatched: 9. This CDR3 has 16 amino acids. Germline V gene data show CDR1 as SGHRS and CDR2 as YFSETQ. CDR3 bases: TGCGCCAGCAGCTTCACCCGCGGGACAGGCACCTACGAGCAGTACTTC. Protein sequence: CASSFTRGTGTYEQYF.

The rearrangement links TRBV10-3 to TRBJ1-4; tentatively, D is TRBD1 (6 bases). The CDR3 consists of 15 residues. V was trimmed by 5 bases and J by 7 bases, leaving 17 bases between them. Germline lookup yields CDR1 ENHRY and CDR2 SYGVKD. The DNA of the CDR3 is TGTGCCATCAGTAAAGGGAGACAGGAGATTGAAAAACTGTTTTTT. Translating it yields CAISKGRQEIEKLFF.

The J gene is TRBJ1-6, the V gene TRBV28, with no clear D. This CDR3 has 12 amino acids. Trimming left V 6 bases short and J 11 bases short, with 11 bases between. Germline V CDR1 and CDR2: MDHEN, SYDVKM. The chain's CDR3 is CASSTPAAPLHF. The CDR3 region has the DNA TGTGCCAGCAGCACCCCGGCGGCACCCCTCCACTTT.

The rearrangement links TRBV5-6 to TRBJ2-3, with TRBD2 identical over 12 bases. Looked up from germline, CDR1 is SGHDT and CDR2 is YYEEEE. V gave up 1 base and J gave up 1 base; unmatched junction bases: 1. The CDR3 runs to 16 residues. CDR3 sequence: CASSLRLAGGTDTQYF. CDR3 nucleotide sequence: TGTGCCAGCAGCTTGAGACTAGCGGGGGGCACAGATACGCAGTATTTT.

The chain joins TRBV5-1 to TRBJ1-1; D remains ambiguous. The V end lost 0 bases, the J end lost 1 base, and 7 bases lay between the germline ends. This CDR3 region has 14 residues. Germline V CDR1 and CDR2: SGHRS, YFSETQ. In DNA, the CDR3 is TGCGCCAGCAGCTTGGAAGGGAGGAACACTGAAGCTTTCTTT. Its protein is CASSLEGRNTEAFF.

This clone occurred a few times. The V gene is TRBV4-2, the J gene TRBJ2-1, with 8 bases matching TRBD2. The CDR3 is 18 amino acids. The V segment lost 4 bases and the J segment 1 base; nucleotides outside the gene matches: 12. Germline V gives CDR1 LGHNA, CDR2 YNFKEQ. The CDR3 nucleotides read TGTGCCAGCAGCCCGGGACCCAAGCGGGGGCTTTCCTACAATGAGCAGTTCTTC. Translating it yields CASSPGPKRGLSYNEQFF.

This chain joins TRBV7-2 and TRBJ2-1; 12 positions agree with TRBD2. Losses at the gene ends were 5 bases for V and 3 bases for J; bases not matched to a gene: 2. The germline CDR1 and CDR2 sequences are SGHTA and FQGNSA. The CDR3 extends over 15 amino acids. This CDR3 reads CASSTLAGGYNEQFF. The CDR3 DNA is TGTGCCAGCAGCACACTAGCGGGGGGCTACAATGAGCAGTTCTTC.

This clone has a single count. The chain uses TRBV13 and TRBJ1-1; D perhaps matches TRBD1 (6 bases). Between the trimmed V and J ends, which lost 5 bases and 0 bases, there was a span of 10 bases. The CDR3 runs to 14 residues. Germline V gene sequence: CDR1 PRHDT, CDR2 FYEKMQ (reference sequence). The CDR3 DNA is TGTGCCAGCAGCATACAGGGAATGAACACTGAAGCTTTCTTT. It encodes CASSIQGMNTEAFF.

This chain uses TRBV29-1 with TRBJ1-2, with 8 bases lining up with TRBD1. The trim removed 7 bases at V and 7 bases at J, leaving 5 bases unmatched. Germline loops: CDR1 SQVTM, CDR2 ANQGSEA. The CDR3 extends over 11 amino acids. CDR3 coding DNA: TGCAGCGGCCAGGGGGCGTCTGGCTACACCTTC. The encoded protein is CSGQGASGYTF.

The chain combines TRBV6-1 with TRBJ1-3; D may be TRBD1 (5 bases). The V end lost 3 bases, the J end lost 4 bases, and 7 bases lay between the germline ends. Germline CDR1 is MNHNS and CDR2 is SASEGT. This CDR3 spans 13 amino acids. The CDR3 loop is CASSEGGGNTIYF. CDR3 in DNA: TGTGCCAGCAGTGAGGGGGGAGGAAACACCATATATTTT.

The rearrangement joins TRBV5-4 to TRBJ1-3, with D possibly being TRBD1 (6 bases). V was clipped by 5 bases and J by 3 bases, with 18 bases between them. There are 16 residues in the CDR3. The germline gives CDR1 SGHNT, CDR2 YYREEE (reference sequence). The CDR3 loop is CASSSPPGAGGNTIYF. CDR3 coding DNA: TGTGCCAGCAGTTCGCCACCAGGGGCAGGTGGAAACACCATATATTTT.

J is TRBJ2-3 and V is TRBV7-2, with TRBD1 as a possible D gene (5 bases). The CDR3 is made up of 14 amino acids. Trimming stripped 2 bases from V and 6 bases from J, with 12 bases between. Germline values: CDR1 SGHTA, CDR2 FQGNSA. The DNA for the CDR3 is TGTGCCAGCAGCTTATACAAGGGGCCGGATACGCAGTATTTT. Translated, it gives CASSLYKGPDTQYF.